The next 4 T cell receptor beta chains were all read from a single sample in a study of blood T cell repertoires in COVID-19. Assay used: immunoSEQ multiplex PCR; TCRdb lists only in-frame clones, some missing. This table has 150,000 to 200,000 clones, 90% to 95% appearing once. Material: peripheral blood. These receptor sequences come from a woman aged 55 to 70 with COVID-19, enrolled during active disease.

V usage is TRBV15 and J usage is TRBJ1-6, with D perhaps TRBD1 (6 bases). Trimming took off 5 bases at V and 11 bases at J, with 16 bases between the two ends. Germline V gene sequence: CDR1 LNHNV, CDR2 YYDKDF (reference sequence). This CDR3 comprises 14 residues. CDR3 protein: CATSWGLKGTPLHF. The CDR3 nucleotides are TGTGCCACCAGCTGGGGGCTTAAGGGGACACCCCTCCACTTT.

The chain has TRBV19 and TRBJ2-7; D may be TRBD1 (6 bases). Trimming cost V 4 bases and J 5 bases, with 18 bases left between them. This CDR3 has 15 residues. Germline CDR1 LNHDA, CDR2 SQIVND (reference sequence). The CDR3 region has the DNA TGTGCCAGTAGTAACACAGGGAAAGGGTCCGACGAGCAGTACTTC. Residues: CASSNTGKGSDEQYF. The variable domain in full, with the rest retrieved from reference TRBV19 and TRBJ2-7, is DGGITQSPKYLFRKEGQNVTLSCEQNLNHDAMYWYRQDPGQGLRLIYYSQIVNDFQKGDIAEGYSVSREKKESFPLTVTSAQKNPTAFYLCASSNTGKGSDEQYFGPGTRLTVT.

The rearrangement uses TRBV19 and TRBJ2-2; D not certain. Per the germline V gene, CDR1 is LNHDA and CDR2 is SQIVND (reference sequence). The V gene lost 1 base and the J gene lost 2 bases, with 2 bases spanning the gap. CDR3 length: 13 residues. The CDR3 loop reads CASSIANTGELFF. In nucleotides, the CDR3 is TGTGCCAGTAGTATAGCAAACACCGGGGAGCTGTTTTTT.

The chain links TRBV7-3 to TRBJ1-6; D remains ambiguous. This CDR3 contains 14 residues. Germline CDR1 SGHTA, CDR2 FQGTGA. V shed 1 base and J shed 7 bases, with 8 bases lying between them. This chain's CDR3 is CASSLKAANSPLHF. The CDR3 DNA is TGTGCCAGCAGCTTAAAGGCAGCGAATTCACCCCTCCACTTT.